The clone carrying this T cell receptor beta chain turned up a few times. The CDR3 runs to 14 residues. The germline V gene has CDR1 SGHRS and CDR2 YFSETQ. The trim removed 0 bases at V and 5 bases at J, leaving 4 bases unmatched. These data originate in a study of early T cells in non-severe SARS-CoV-2 infection. MiXCR, run by TCRdb on the 5' RACE reads, gives a single entry per CDR3 protein. The repertoire holds 80,000 or so distinct CDR3 sequences, more than 12% seen once, with 3% in the top ten. The TCR comes from an adult who was a healthcare worker with PCR-confirmed SARS-CoV-2 infection or an uninfected control (not recorded which). The sample consisted of whole blood. The chain is built from TRBV5-1 and TRBJ1-2; TRBD1 matches at 7 bases. The CDR3 spells CASSLEGARYGYTF. The CDR3 region has the DNA TGCGCCAGCAGCTTGGAGGGGGCGCGGTATGGCTACACCTTC.